These 7 T cell receptor beta chains came from one sample sequenced in a study of technical replicates of blood from a handful of donors. Only in-frame clones appear in the TCRdb table, and some are missing; sequencing was by immunoSEQ multiplex PCR. Of 55,000 to 80,000 clones listed, roughly 96% are singletons. The sequencing sample was made of T cells isolated from PBMCs. These receptors originate from a human donor in good health.

The gene calls are TRBV7-8 and TRBJ2-7; no clear D. CDR3 length equals 14 residues. The V gene's germline CDR1 is SGHVS and CDR2 FQNEAQ. Trimming stripped 5 bases from V and 5 bases from J, with 16 bases between. CDR3 region: CASSQSANSNEQYF. CDR3 nucleotide sequence: TGTGCCAGCAGCCAATCGGCCAACAGTAACGAGCAGTACTTC.

This chain links TRBV27 with TRBJ2-7; TRBD2 is a possible D gene (6 bases). Trimming removed 2 bases at V and 0 bases at J, with 11 bases between. The CDR3 spans 15 residues. Germline-derived CDR1 and CDR2 are MNHEY and SMNVEV (reference sequence). CDR3 nucleotide sequence: TGTGCCAGCAGTTTACCCGGGACTGCCTCCTACGAGCAGTACTTC. It encodes CASSLPGTASYEQYF.

CDR3 nucleotide sequence: TGTGCCAGCAGCTGGACAGTCATGAACACCGGGGAGCTGTTTTTT. Encoded protein: CASSWTVMNTGELFF. The V and J genes are TRBV11-1 and TRBJ2-2, with D perhaps TRBD1 (6 bases). CDR1 SGHAT and CDR2 FQDESV come from the germline V gene (reference sequence). Trimming left V 4 bases short and J 1 base short, with 10 bases between. The CDR3 totals 15 residues.

This chain joins TRBV7-9 and TRBJ1-2; possibly TRBD1 for D (6 bases). The CDR3 loop spans 16 amino acids. Per germline, CDR1 SEHNR and CDR2 FQNEAQ (reference sequence). V lost 3 bases and J 1 base, leaving 15 bases between the germline ends. The CDR3: CASSFGQTILNYGYTF. As DNA, the CDR3 is TGTGCCAGCAGCTTTGGACAGACTATCCTTAACTATGGCTACACCTTC.

CDR3 DNA sequence: TGCAGCGTCCAGGGGGAGTACCGCTACACCTTC. The encoded protein is CSVQGEYRYTF. The chain combines TRBV29-1 with TRBJ1-2; TRBD1 agrees at 7 bases. The CDR3 is 11 residues long. CDR1 SQVTM and CDR2 ANQGSEA come from the germline V gene. Trimming at V came to 6 bases and at J to 9 bases, leaving 7 bases not matched to a gene.

The chain carries TRBV5-1 and TRBJ1-6, with a tentative D call TRBD1 (5 bases). Germline V CDR1 and CDR2: SGHRS, YFSETQ. The CDR3 length is 14 residues. The V and J ends lost 4 bases and 9 bases respectively, with 14 bases between them. CDR3 coding DNA: TGCGCCAGCAGCGGTGGAGGGGTCGGTTCACCCCTCCACTTT. Amino acid sequence: CASSGGGVGSPLHF.

This chain uses TRBV2 with TRBJ1-5; 10 bases map to TRBD1. CDR3 length equals 15 residues. The ends lost 6 bases at V and 6 bases at J; junction bases unmatched: 8. CDR1 is SNHLY and CDR2 is FYNNEI in the germline V gene. DNA of the CDR3: TGTGCCAGCAGAATGGGGACAGGGGATGCTCAGCCCCAGCATTTT. Its protein product is CASRMGTGDAQPQHF.